These 30 T cell receptor beta chains were sequenced from one sample in a study of glioma-infiltrating T cells after dendritic cell vaccination. Assay: immunoSEQ multiplex PCR; the TCRdb copy retains only in-frame clones and omits some. Here the sample spans roughly 51,000 clones, over 75% being singletons. This sample comprised blood, obtained before dendritic cell vaccination. The receptors derive from a human donor with glioblastoma.

This chain joins TRBV11-3 and TRBJ2-2, with D possibly matching TRBD2 (6 bases). This CDR3 is 15 amino acids long. V was cut by 4 bases and J by 5 bases, with 14 bases left in between. Germline V gives CDR1 SGHNT, CDR2 YENEEA. The CDR3 nucleotides read TGTGCCAGCAGCTGGACGGGGGTGCGGACCGGGGAGCTGTTTTTT. Its protein product is CASSWTGVRTGELFF.

This chain uses TRBV7-9 with TRBJ2-2; 10 nucleotides match TRBD2. CDR1 is SEHNR, CDR2 FQNEAQ, per germline (reference sequence). The CDR3 runs to 15 residues. Unmatched junction bases numbered 9, after V lost 8 bases and J lost 6 bases. CDR3 residues: CASGSSGGDPGELFF. The CDR3 DNA reads TGTGCCAGCGGGTCCAGCGGGGGGGACCCCGGGGAGCTGTTTTTT.

This clone was recorded only once. The CDR3 reads CASTQGSTDTQYF. The CDR3 DNA reads TGTGCCAGCACGCAGGGAAGCACAGATACGCAGTATTTT. J is TRBJ2-3 and V is TRBV28; a possible D gene is TRBD1 (5 bases). CDR3 size: 13 residues. Trimming removed 7 bases from V and 0 bases from J, with 8 bases in between. CDR1 is MDHEN, CDR2 SYDVKM, per germline.

This clone appeared once. The chain recombines TRBV27 with TRBJ1-1; TRBD1 agrees at 10 bases. With V trimmed by 5 bases and J by 6 bases, 6 bases remained unmatched. This CDR3 spans 14 amino acids. CDR1 and CDR2 from the germline V gene are MNHEY and SMNVEV (reference sequence). The CDR3 sequence: CASSPDRGRSEAFF. CDR3 bases: TGTGCCAGCAGTCCGGACAGGGGGAGGTCTGAAGCTTTCTTT.

The chain links TRBV10-2 to TRBJ2-2, with D hard to call. The ends were cut back, 7 bases at V and 4 bases at J, with 4 bases in the middle. Germline V gives CDR1 WSHSY, CDR2 SAAADI. The CDR3 has 11 amino acids. The CDR3 loop is CASISTGELFF. In DNA form, the CDR3 reads TGCGCCAGCATCTCCACCGGGGAGCTGTTTTTT.

This chain joins TRBV9 and TRBJ2-3, with TRBD2 matching over 7 bases. The CDR3 spans 18 residues. With 0 bases clipped from V and 4 bases from J, the junction kept 14 bases outside the gene matches. Germline-derived CDR1 and CDR2 are SGDLS and YYNGEE. DNA of the CDR3: TGTGCCAGCAGCGTAGTCTCAGCCGGGGAGGGGTACGCAGATACGCAGTATTTT. Translation: CASSVVSAGEGYADTQYF.

V and J are TRBV29-1 and TRBJ1-3; the match to TRBD1 covers 10 bases. Germline V gene sequence: CDR1 SQVTM, CDR2 ANQGSEA. The CDR3 consists of 14 residues. V was pared by 7 bases and J by 1 base, with 4 bases of the junction left unmatched. The CDR3 sequence is CSAGQGGSGNTIYF. The CDR3 nucleotides read TGCAGCGCCGGACAGGGGGGTTCTGGAAACACCATATATTTT.

The chain couples TRBV7-9 to TRBJ1-2, with 11 bases fitting TRBD1. The V segment lost 3 bases and the J segment 6 bases; nucleotides outside the gene matches: 0. The germline V gene has CDR1 SEHNR and CDR2 FQNEAQ (reference sequence). This CDR3 is 13 amino acids long. The CDR3 loop is CASSLGQGDGYTF. The CDR3 DNA reads as TGTGCCAGCAGCTTGGGACAGGGGGATGGCTACACCTTC.

The rearrangement links TRBV6-5 to TRBJ2-5; 9 nucleotides agree with TRBD2. J was trimmed by 5 bases and V by 0 bases; bases with no gene match: 4. Germline CDR1 reads MNHEY; CDR2 reads SVGAGI. The CDR3 spans 15 residues. This CDR3 reads CASSYSGGRGETQYF. CDR3 nucleotide sequence: TGTGCCAGCAGTTACTCAGGCGGGAGGGGGGAGACCCAGTACTTC.

This clone was counted a few times. This chain joins TRBV19 and TRBJ2-7; TRBD2 aligns across 12 bases. With 0 bases clipped from V and 4 bases from J, the junction kept 10 bases outside the gene matches. The CDR3 is 18 residues long. CDR1 is LNHDA and CDR2 is SQIVND in the germline V gene (reference sequence). CDR3 amino acids: CASSIDLLAGGPSYEQYF. Written as DNA, the CDR3 is TGTGCCAGTAGTATAGATCTCCTAGCGGGAGGGCCAAGTTACGAGCAGTACTTC.

The V call is TRBV18, the J call TRBJ1-4; no firm D call. The CDR3 loop spans 16 amino acids. Germline values: CDR1 KGHSH, CDR2 LQKENI. The ends were cut back, 1 base at V and 0 bases at J, with 9 bases in the middle. The DNA for the CDR3 is TGTGCCAGCTCACCACAGCGGTCTGCAACTAATGAAAAACTGTTTTTT. This gives the protein CASSPQRSATNEKLFF. The complete variable domain, with remaining parts taken from reference TRBV18 and TRBJ1-4, reads NAGVMQNPRHLVRRRGQEARLRCSPMKGHSHVYWYRQLPEEGLKFMVYLQKENIIDESGMPKERFSAEFPKEGPSILRIQQVVRGDSAAYFCASSPQRSATNEKLFFGSGTQLSVL.

This sequence joins TRBV6-4 and TRBJ2-2, with D uncertain. This CDR3 has 12 residues. Germline V CDR1 and CDR2: MRHNA, SNTAGT. V was shortened by 3 bases and J by 7 bases, with 6 bases between the two germline ends. This CDR3 is CASSDRIGELFF. The CDR3 region has the DNA TGTGCCAGCAGTGATAGAATCGGGGAGCTGTTTTTT.

The J gene is TRBJ1-1, the V gene TRBV11-3; the match to TRBD1 covers 7 bases. The CDR3 runs to 17 residues. J gave up 1 base and V 5 bases, and 13 bases lay outside the gene matches. Germline V gives CDR1 SGHNT, CDR2 YENEEA. This CDR3 reads CASSRTGDPRPNTEAFF. CDR3 in DNA: TGTGCCAGCAGCCGAACAGGGGACCCAAGACCGAACACTGAAGCTTTCTTT.

The chain uses TRBV5-1 and TRBJ2-3; D is perhaps TRBD1 (5 bases). From germline, CDR1 is SGHRS and CDR2 YFSETQ. Between the trimmed V and J ends, which lost 0 bases and 10 bases, there was a span of 12 bases. The CDR3 is made up of 13 amino acids. CDR3 in amino acids: CASSLGGPRAQYF. CDR3 DNA: TGCGCCAGCAGCTTGGGCGGTCCCAGGGCGCAGTATTTT.

V and J are TRBV15 and TRBJ2-7, with a weak D call TRBD2 (6 bases). The CDR3 is 17 residues long. Per the germline V gene, CDR1 is LNHNV and CDR2 is YYDKDF (reference sequence). The V gene lost 0 bases and the J gene lost 7 bases, with 22 bases spanning the gap. DNA for the CDR3: TGTGCCACCAGCAGAGATTCCGGGGAGGCTGCTGCAAGGGAGCAGTACTTC. It translates to CATSRDSGEAAAREQYF.

The gene calls are TRBV11-3 and TRBJ2-1; 11 positions agree with TRBD2. Germline V gives CDR1 SGHNT, CDR2 YENEEA. The CDR3 is 15 amino acids. V shed 6 bases, J shed 3 bases, and the junction held 4 bases outside the gene matches. CDR3 DNA: TGTGCCAGCAGTTCCCTAGCGGGAGGCTACAATGAGCAGTTCTTC. Translation: CASSSLAGGYNEQFF.

In DNA form, the CDR3 reads TGTGCCAGCCTCCGGGGGGTAAACAATGAGCAGTTCTTC. Its translation is CASLRGVNNEQFF. V is TRBV2 and J is TRBJ2-1, with 7 bases aligning to TRBD2. CDR3 length: 13 residues. The germline gives CDR1 SNHLY, CDR2 FYNNEI. Trimming removed 8 bases from V and 5 bases from J; junction bases left unmatched: 6. The variable domain in full, with the rest retrieved from reference TRBV2 and TRBJ2-1, is EPEVTQTPSHQVTQMGQEVILRCVPISNHLYFYWYRQILGQKVEFLVSFYNNEISEKSEIFDDQFSVERPDGSNFTLKIRSTKLEDSAMYFCASLRGVNNEQFFGPGTRLTVL.

The gene calls are TRBV4-1 and TRBJ1-1; D perhaps matches TRBD1 (6 bases). This CDR3 contains 20 residues. The V and J ends lost 6 bases and 1 base respectively, with 30 bases between them. The germline CDR1 and CDR2 sequences are MGHRA and YSYEKL. Here the CDR3 DNA reads TGCGCCAGCAGGCCCAACTTCGCCCCGGCGAACAGGGATCCGAACACTGAAGCTTTCTTT. It encodes CASRPNFAPANRDPNTEAFF.

The rearrangement links TRBV19 to TRBJ2-4, with 7 bases identical to TRBD2. The CDR3 is 17 residues long. V was clipped by 3 bases and J by 7 bases; unmatched bases: 15. The germline gives CDR1 LNHDA, CDR2 SQIVND (reference sequence). CDR3 amino acids: CASSIPPSSGGWNIQYF. In DNA, the CDR3 is TGTGCCAGTAGTATCCCCCCTTCTAGCGGAGGGTGGAACATTCAGTACTTC.

The genes are TRBV30 and TRBJ2-5; 7 bases match TRBD2. Germline V gives CDR1 GTSNPN, CDR2 SVGIG (reference sequence). V lost 5 bases and J lost 5; bases outside the gene matches: 8. This CDR3 comprises 13 residues. CDR3 residues: CAWGGDRGETQYF. CDR3 coding DNA: TGTGCCTGGGGGGGGGATAGAGGGGAGACCCAGTACTTC.

The J gene is TRBJ1-2, the V gene TRBV11-3; the D is unclear. V was clipped by 3 bases and J by 5 bases, with 10 bases between them. The CDR3 runs 13 residues. CDR1 is SGHNT and CDR2 is YENEEA in the germline V gene. CDR3 protein: CASSFEGWYGYTF. In nucleotides, the CDR3 is TGTGCCAGCAGCTTTGAGGGATGGTATGGCTACACCTTC.

The chain combines TRBV7-2 with TRBJ1-1, with 10 positions matching TRBD1. The CDR3 contains 14 residues. V shed 5 bases, J shed 11 bases, and the junction held 11 bases outside the gene matches. The V gene's germline CDR1 is SGHTA and CDR2 FQGNSA. CDR3 amino acids: CASSRDRGTLMAFF. The DNA for the CDR3 is TGTGCCAGCAGCCGGGACAGGGGAACATTGATGGCTTTCTTT.

This clone is a singleton in its sample. The chain couples TRBV30 to TRBJ1-4, with 7 positions matching TRBD1. CDR1 and CDR2 (germline): GTSNPN, SVGIG (reference sequence). The CDR3 runs 15 residues. The V and J ends lost 5 bases and 0 bases, in that order; junction bases with no gene match: 6. The DNA of the CDR3 is TGTGCCTGGGCCCTCAGGGGGGCAACTAATGAAAAACTGTTTTTT. It specifies CAWALRGATNEKLFF.

The V gene is TRBV10-2, the J gene TRBJ2-1, with D unclear. Germline loops: CDR1 WSHSY, CDR2 SAAADI. This CDR3 is 14 amino acids long. V was shortened by 7 bases and J by 0 bases, with 10 bases between the two germline ends. The CDR3 loop reads CASTPISSYNEQFF. The CDR3 DNA reads TGCGCCAGCACCCCTATAAGCTCCTACAATGAGCAGTTCTTC.

The chain has TRBV5-1 and TRBJ2-1; 8 bases line up with TRBD2. This CDR3 contains 15 residues. V shed 4 bases, J shed 3 bases, and the junction held 6 bases outside the gene matches. Germline V gene data show CDR1 as SGHRS and CDR2 as YFSETQ. The CDR3 is CASSPSSGNYNEQFF. In DNA, the CDR3 is TGCGCCAGCAGCCCCAGTAGCGGGAACTACAATGAGCAGTTCTTC.

This clone was counted only a few times. This sample includes further DNA sequences coding for the same CDR3. The chain couples TRBV7-3 to TRBJ1-1; 7 bases map to TRBD1. CDR3 length: 14 amino acids. V lost 4 bases and J lost 1; bases outside the gene matches: 3. Per the germline V gene, CDR1 is SGHTA and CDR2 is FQGTGA. The CDR3: CASSSQGGNTEAFF. DNA of the CDR3: TGTGCCAGCAGCTCCCAGGGGGGGAACACTGAAGCTTTCTTT. Full variable domain (remainder filled in from reference TRBV7-3 and TRBJ1-1): GAGVSQTPSNKVTEKGKYVELRCDPISGHTALYWYRQSLGQGPEFLIYFQGTGAADDSGLPNDRFFAVRPEGSVSTLKIQRTERGDSAVYLCASSSQGGNTEAFFGQGTRLTVV.

This clone was seen only once. CDR3 sequence: CASSQIRIGGTEAFF. The CDR3, as DNA: TGTGCCAGCAGCCAGATTCGGATCGGAGGGACTGAAGCTTTCTTT. The chain joins TRBV4-2 to TRBJ1-1; D gene ambiguous. Between the trimmed V and J ends, which lost 3 bases and 5 bases, there was a span of 16 bases. Germline values: CDR1 LGHNA, CDR2 YNFKEQ. This CDR3 has 15 residues.

On this clone: Germline is not matched at one junction end, which may reflect a read error. Different DNA sequences within this sample yield the same CDR3. The rearrangement uses TRBV5-1 and TRBJ1-6; 7 nucleotides align to TRBD1. Looked up from germline, CDR1 is SGHRS and CDR2 is YFSETQ. The CDR3 has 14 residues. CDR3 DNA: TGCGCCAGCAGCTTGGGACAGGGCGATTCCCCCCTCCACTTT. It codes for CASSLGQGDSPLHF.

This chain links TRBV7-9 with TRBJ2-1, with D possibly being TRBD2 (6 bases). Germline assignment: CDR1 SEHNR and CDR2 FQNEAQ (reference sequence). This CDR3 has 14 residues. V gave up 1 base and J gave up 4 bases, with 8 bases separating them. CDR3 sequence (DNA): TGTGCCAGCAGCTTAGATGGGGGGTACAATGAGCAGTTCTTC. Amino acid sequence: CASSLDGGYNEQFF.

The chain has TRBV5-1 and TRBJ2-7; a possible D gene is TRBD2 (5 bases). This CDR3 contains 13 residues. Germline V CDR1 and CDR2: SGHRS, YFSETQ. V lost 2 bases and J lost 0, with 6 bases in between. In nucleotides, the CDR3 is TGCGCCAGCAGCTTTGGAGGCTCCTACGAGCAGTACTTC. As protein: CASSFGGSYEQYF.